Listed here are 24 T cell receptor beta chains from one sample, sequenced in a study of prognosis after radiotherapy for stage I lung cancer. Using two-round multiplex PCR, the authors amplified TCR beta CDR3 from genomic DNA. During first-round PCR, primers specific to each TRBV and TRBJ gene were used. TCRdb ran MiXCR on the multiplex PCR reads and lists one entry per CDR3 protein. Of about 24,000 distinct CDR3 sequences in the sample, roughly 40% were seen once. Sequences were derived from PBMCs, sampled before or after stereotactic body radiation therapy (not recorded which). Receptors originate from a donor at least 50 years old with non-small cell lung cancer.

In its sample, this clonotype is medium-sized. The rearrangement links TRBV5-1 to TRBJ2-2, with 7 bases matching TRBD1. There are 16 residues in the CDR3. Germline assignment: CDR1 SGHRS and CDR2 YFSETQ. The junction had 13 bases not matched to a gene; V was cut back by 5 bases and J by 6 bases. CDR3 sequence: CASRPPETGKAGELFF. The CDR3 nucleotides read TGCGCCAGCAGACCACCCGAGACAGGGAAGGCCGGGGAGCTGTTTTTT.

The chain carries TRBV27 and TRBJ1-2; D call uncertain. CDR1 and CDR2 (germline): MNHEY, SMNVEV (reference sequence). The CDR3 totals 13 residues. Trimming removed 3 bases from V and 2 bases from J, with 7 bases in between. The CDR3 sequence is CASSFEGNYGYTF. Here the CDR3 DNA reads TGTGCCAGCAGTTTTGAAGGGAACTATGGCTACACCTTC.

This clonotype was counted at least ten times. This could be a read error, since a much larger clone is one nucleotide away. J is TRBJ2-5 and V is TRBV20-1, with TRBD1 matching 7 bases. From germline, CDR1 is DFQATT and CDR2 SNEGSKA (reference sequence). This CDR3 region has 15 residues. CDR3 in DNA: TGCAGTGCTCAACGACAGGGAGTAGGCCAAGAGACCCAGCACTTC. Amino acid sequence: CSAQRQGVGQETQHF.

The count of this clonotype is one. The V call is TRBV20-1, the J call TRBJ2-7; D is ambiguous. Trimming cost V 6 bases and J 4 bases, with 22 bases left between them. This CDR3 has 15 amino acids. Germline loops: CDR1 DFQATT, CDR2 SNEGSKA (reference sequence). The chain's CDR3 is CSAAEKGQQKYEQYF. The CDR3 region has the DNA TGCAGTGCCGCCGAAAAAGGGCAACAGAAGTACGAGCAGTACTTC.

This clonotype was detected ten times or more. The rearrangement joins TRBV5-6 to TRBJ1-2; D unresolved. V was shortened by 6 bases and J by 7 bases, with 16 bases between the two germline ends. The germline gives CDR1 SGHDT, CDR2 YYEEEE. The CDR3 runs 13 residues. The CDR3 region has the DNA TGTGCCAGCACCTTCTTAGGAAGGATTGGCTACACCTTC. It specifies CASTFLGRIGYTF.

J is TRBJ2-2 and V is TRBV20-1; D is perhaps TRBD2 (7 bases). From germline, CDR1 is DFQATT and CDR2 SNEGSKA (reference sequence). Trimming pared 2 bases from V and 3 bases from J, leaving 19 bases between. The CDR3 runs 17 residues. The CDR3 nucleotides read TGCAGTGCTAGATCCCGGGGGGCGGCAGGGGACACCGGGGAGCTGTTTTTT. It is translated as CSARSRGAAGDTGELFF.

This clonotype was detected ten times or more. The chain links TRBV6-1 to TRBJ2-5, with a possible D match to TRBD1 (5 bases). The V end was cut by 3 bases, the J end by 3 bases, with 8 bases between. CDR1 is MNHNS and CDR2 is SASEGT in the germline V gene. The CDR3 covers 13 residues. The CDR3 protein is CASSEGLEETQYF. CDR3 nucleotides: TGTGCCAGCAGTGAGGGGCTAGAAGAGACCCAGTACTTC.

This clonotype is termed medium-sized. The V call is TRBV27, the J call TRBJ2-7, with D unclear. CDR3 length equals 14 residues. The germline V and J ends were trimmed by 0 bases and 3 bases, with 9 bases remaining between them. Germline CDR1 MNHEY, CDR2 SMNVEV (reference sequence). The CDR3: CASSLSGSSYEQYF. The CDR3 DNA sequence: TGTGCCAGCAGTTTATCTGGTAGCAGCTACGAGCAGTACTTC.

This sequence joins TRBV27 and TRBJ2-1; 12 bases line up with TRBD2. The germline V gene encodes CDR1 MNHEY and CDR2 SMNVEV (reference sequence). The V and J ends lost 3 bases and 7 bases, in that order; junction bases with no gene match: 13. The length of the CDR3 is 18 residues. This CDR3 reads CASSLLSRGLAGLNEQFF. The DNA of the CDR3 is TGTGCCAGCAGTTTGTTATCTCGCGGACTAGCGGGACTAAATGAGCAGTTCTTC.

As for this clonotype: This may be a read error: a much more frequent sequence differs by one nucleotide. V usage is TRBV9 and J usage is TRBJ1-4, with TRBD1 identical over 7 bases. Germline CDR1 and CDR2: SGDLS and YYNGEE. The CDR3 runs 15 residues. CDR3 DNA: TGTGCCGGCAGCCCCCGACAGGGCTATGGTGAAAAACTGTTTTTT. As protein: CAGSPRQGYGEKLFF. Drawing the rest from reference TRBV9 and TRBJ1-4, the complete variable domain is DSGVTQTPKHLITATGQRVTLRCSPRSGDLSVYWYQQSLDQGLQFLIQYYNGEERAKGNILERFSAQQFPDLHSELNLSSLELGDSALYFCAGSPRQGYGEKLFFGSGTQLSVL.

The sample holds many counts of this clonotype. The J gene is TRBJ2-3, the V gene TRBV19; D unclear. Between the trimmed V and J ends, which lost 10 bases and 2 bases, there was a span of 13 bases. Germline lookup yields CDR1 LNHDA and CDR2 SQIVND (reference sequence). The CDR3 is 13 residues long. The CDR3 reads CATKRSATDTQYF. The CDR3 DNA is TGTGCCACCAAACGGTCCGCCACAGATACGCAGTATTTT.

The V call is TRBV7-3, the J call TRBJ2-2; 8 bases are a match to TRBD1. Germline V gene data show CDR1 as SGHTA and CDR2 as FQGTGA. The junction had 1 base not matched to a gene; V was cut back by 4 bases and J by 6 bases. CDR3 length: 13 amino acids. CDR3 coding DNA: TGTGCCAGCAGCTCGGACAGGGCCGGGGAGCTGTTTTTT. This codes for CASSSDRAGELFF. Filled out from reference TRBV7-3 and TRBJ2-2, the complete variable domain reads GAGVSQTPSNKVTEKGKYVELRCDPISGHTALYWYRQSLGQGPEFLIYFQGTGAADDSGLPNDRFFAVRPEGSVSTLKIQRTERGDSAVYLCASSSDRAGELFFGEGSRLTVL.

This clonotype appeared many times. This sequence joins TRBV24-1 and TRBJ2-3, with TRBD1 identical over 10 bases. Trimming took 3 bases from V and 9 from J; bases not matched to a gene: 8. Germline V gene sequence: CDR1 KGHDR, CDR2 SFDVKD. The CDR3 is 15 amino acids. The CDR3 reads CATSDRYRDRGTQYF. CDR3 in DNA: TGTGCCACCAGTGATCGGTACCGGGACAGGGGCACGCAGTATTTT.

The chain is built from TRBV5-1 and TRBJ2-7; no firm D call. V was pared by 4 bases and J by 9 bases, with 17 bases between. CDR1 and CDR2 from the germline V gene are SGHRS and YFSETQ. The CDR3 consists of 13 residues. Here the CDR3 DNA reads TGCGCCAGCAGCCCCCCTGTTGGAGAGGTGCAGTACTTC. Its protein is CASSPPVGEVQYF.

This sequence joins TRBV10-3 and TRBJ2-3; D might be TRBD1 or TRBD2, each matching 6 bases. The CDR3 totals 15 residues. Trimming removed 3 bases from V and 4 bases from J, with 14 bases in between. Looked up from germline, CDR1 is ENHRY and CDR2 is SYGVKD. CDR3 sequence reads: CAISERGLASDTQYF. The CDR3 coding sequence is TGTGCCATCAGTGAACGGGGGCTAGCATCAGATACGCAGTATTTT.

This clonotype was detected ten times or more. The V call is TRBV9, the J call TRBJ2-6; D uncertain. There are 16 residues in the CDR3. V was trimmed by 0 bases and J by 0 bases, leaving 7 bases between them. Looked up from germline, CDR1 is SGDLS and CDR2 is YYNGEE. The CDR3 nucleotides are TGTGCCAGCAGCGTAGGGGATAGCTCTGGGGCCAACGTCCTGACTTTC. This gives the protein CASSVGDSSGANVLTF.

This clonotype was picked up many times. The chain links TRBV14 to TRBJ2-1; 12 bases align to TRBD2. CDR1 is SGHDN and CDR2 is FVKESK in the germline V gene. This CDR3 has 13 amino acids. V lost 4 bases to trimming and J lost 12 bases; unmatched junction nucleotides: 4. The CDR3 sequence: CASSRLAGGAQFF. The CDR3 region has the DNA TGTGCCAGCAGCCGCCTAGCGGGAGGGGCGCAGTTCTTC.

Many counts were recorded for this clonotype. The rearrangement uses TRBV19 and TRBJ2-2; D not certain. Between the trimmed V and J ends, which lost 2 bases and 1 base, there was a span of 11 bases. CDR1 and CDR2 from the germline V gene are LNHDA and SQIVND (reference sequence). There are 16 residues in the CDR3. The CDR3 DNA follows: TGTGCCAGTAGTATACTGGAACTGGGGAACACCGGGGAGCTGTTTTTT. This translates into CASSILELGNTGELFF.

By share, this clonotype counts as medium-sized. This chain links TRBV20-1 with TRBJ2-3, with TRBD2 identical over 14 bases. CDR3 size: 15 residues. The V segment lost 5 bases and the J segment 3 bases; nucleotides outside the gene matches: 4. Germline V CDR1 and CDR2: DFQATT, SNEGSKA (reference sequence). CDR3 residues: CSAGTSGSATDTQYF. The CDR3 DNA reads TGCAGTGCTGGGACTAGCGGGAGTGCTACAGATACGCAGTATTTT.

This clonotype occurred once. The CDR3 DNA reads as TGTGCCAGCAGACCCGGGACTAGCGGGAGTGTTGGCTCCTACGAGCAGTACTTC. Amino acids: CASRPGTSGSVGSYEQYF. The V and J genes are TRBV6-2 or TRBV6-3 and TRBJ2-7; 14 nucleotides agree with TRBD2. CDR3 length: 18 amino acids. Germline CDR1 is MNHEY and CDR2 is SVGEGT. Losses at the gene ends were 6 bases for V and 0 bases for J; bases not matched to a gene: 10.

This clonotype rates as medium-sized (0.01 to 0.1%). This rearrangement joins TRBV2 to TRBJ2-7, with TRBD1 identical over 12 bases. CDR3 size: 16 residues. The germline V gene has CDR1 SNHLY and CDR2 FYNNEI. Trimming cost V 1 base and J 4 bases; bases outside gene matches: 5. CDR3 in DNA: TGTGCCAGCAGTGAAGAGTGGGGACAGGGGGCTTACGAGCAGTACTTC. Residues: CASSEEWGQGAYEQYF.

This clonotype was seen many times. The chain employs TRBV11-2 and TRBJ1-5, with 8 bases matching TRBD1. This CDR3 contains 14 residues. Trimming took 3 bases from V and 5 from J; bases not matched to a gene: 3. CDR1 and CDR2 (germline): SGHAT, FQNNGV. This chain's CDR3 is CASSLQGADQPQHF. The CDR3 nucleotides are TGTGCCAGCAGCTTGCAGGGGGCGGATCAGCCCCAGCATTTT. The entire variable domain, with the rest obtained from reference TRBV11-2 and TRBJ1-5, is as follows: EAGVAQSPRYKIIEKRQSVAFWCNPISGHATLYWYQQILGQGPKLLIQFQNNGVVDDSQLPKDRFSAERLKGVDSTLKIQPAKLEDSAVYLCASSLQGADQPQHFGDGTRLSIL.

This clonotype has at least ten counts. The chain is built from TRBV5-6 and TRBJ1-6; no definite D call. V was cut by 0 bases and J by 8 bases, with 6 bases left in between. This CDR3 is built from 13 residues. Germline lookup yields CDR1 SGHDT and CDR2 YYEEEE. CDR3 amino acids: CASSLGAHSPLHF. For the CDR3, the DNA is TGTGCCAGCAGCTTGGGGGCTCATTCACCCCTCCACTTT.

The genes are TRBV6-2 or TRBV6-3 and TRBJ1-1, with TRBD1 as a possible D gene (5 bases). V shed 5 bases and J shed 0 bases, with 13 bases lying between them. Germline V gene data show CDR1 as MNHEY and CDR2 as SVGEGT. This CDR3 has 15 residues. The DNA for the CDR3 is TGTGCCAGCAGTGAGTCAGGGACGGTGAACACTGAAGCTTTCTTT. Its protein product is CASSESGTVNTEAFF.